This TCR beta chain was sequenced during a study of blood T cell repertoires in COVID-19. Study in general: The United States, Italy and Spain were the sources of the acute and convalescent COVID-19 samples.

This clone was picked up one time. In the source study's methods: It was from reference gene primer amplification that nucleated cell counts were estimated. Generated by immunoSEQ multiplex PCR, the TCRdb table keeps only in-frame clones and is missing some. V and J calls and clone size are given by that table; D and trimming were obtained from the DNA. The repertoire holds about 88,000 clones, with about 90% as singletons. Seattle's cohort entered during active infection and was followed longitudinally. This clonotype originated in a man younger than 35 with COVID-19, enrolled during active disease. The sample consisted of peripheral blood.

Here the CDR3 reads CASSLELAGVQETQYF. The CDR3 DNA follows: TGTGCCAGCAGCTTAGAACTAGCGGGTGTCCAAGAGACCCAGTACTTC. The chain carries TRBV7-2 and TRBJ2-5; TRBD2 aligns across 9 bases. Germline CDR1 is SGHTA and CDR2 is FQGNSA. V shed 1 base, J shed 1 base, and the junction held 4 bases outside the gene matches. The CDR3 covers 16 residues.